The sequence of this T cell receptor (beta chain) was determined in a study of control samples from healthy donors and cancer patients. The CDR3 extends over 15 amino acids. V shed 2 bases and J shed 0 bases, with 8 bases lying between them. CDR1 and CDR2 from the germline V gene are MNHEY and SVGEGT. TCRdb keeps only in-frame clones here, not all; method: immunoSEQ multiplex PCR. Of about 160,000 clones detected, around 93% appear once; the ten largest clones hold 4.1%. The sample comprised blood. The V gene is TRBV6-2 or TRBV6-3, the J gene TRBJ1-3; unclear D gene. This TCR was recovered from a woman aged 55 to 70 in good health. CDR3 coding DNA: TGTGCCAGCAGTTACGGCAGAAGCTCTGGAAACACCATATATTTT. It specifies CASSYGRSSGNTIYF.